This is a list of T cell receptor beta chains from one sample in a study of blood T cell repertoires in COVID-19. Repertoires were generated with immunoSEQ multiplex PCR, while TCRdb's copy carries only in-frame clones and drops some. The repertoire includes about 190,000 clones, around 80% of them detected once, and around 16% sits in the top ten. Source material: PBMCs or T cells enriched from blood (not recorded which). The receptors originated from a woman between 45 and 60 years old with acute COVID-19. CDR3s include the opening cysteine and the closing phenylalanine or tryptophan. The order of the fields is D gene, clone size, J gene, V gene, CDR3 protein, CDR3 DNA. D genes are given only for firm matches. Rows give clone size only sometimes, using once, few, many, or a class for an expanded clone.

d_call: -
clone_size: -
j_call: TRBJ1-2
v_call: TRBV4-2
cdr3_aa: CASSQDMRVGGYTF
cdr3_nt: TGTGCCAGCAGCCAAGATATGAGGGTCGGTGGCTACACCTTC

d_call: TRBD1
clone_size: once
j_call: TRBJ1-4
v_call: TRBV28
cdr3_aa: CASRPTEGAPNEKLFF
cdr3_nt: TGTGCCAGCAGACCCACAGAGGGGGCGCCTAATGAAAAACTGTTTTTT

d_call: TRBD1
clone_size: once
j_call: TRBJ1-2
v_call: TRBV19
cdr3_aa: CASSIRDRDYGYTF
cdr3_nt: TGTGCCAGTAGTATCCGGGACAGAGATTATGGCTACACCTTC

d_call: -
clone_size: once
j_call: TRBJ1-4
v_call: TRBV28
cdr3_aa: CASRAGEFNEKLFF
cdr3_nt: TGTGCCAGCCGGGCGGGGGAATTTAATGAAAAACTGTTTTTT

d_call: -
clone_size: -
j_call: TRBJ2-2
v_call: TRBV18
cdr3_aa: CASSPEPYTGELFF
cdr3_nt: TGTGCCAGCTCACCGGAGCCTTACACCGGGGAGCTGTTTTTT

d_call: -
clone_size: once
j_call: TRBJ1-2
v_call: TRBV6-1
cdr3_aa: CASSEAGEADRHGYTF
cdr3_nt: TGTGCCAGCAGTGAAGCGGGGGAGGCAGATCGCCATGGCTACACCTTC

d_call: -
clone_size: -
j_call: TRBJ2-1
v_call: TRBV28
cdr3_aa: CASSPPDSYNEQFF
cdr3_nt: TGTGCCAGCAGTCCCCCGGACAGTTACAATGAGCAGTTCTTC

d_call: -
clone_size: -
j_call: TRBJ2-3
v_call: TRBV5-4
cdr3_aa: CASSFKDPGDTQYF
cdr3_nt: TGTGCCAGCAGCTTTAAGGATCCCGGGGATACGCAGTATTTT

d_call: TRBD1
clone_size: -
j_call: TRBJ1-2
v_call: TRBV28
cdr3_aa: CASIPGQGNYGYTF
cdr3_nt: TGTGCCAGCATCCCGGGACAGGGGAACTATGGCTACACCTTC

d_call: TRBD1
clone_size: -
j_call: TRBJ2-3
v_call: TRBV5-1
cdr3_aa: CASRETGGLDTQYF
cdr3_nt: TGCGCCAGCAGGGAGACAGGGGGACTGGATACGCAGTATTTT

d_call: -
clone_size: -
j_call: TRBJ1-6
v_call: TRBV5-6
cdr3_aa: CASSAPGHYNSPLHF
cdr3_nt: TGTGCCAGCAGCGCGCCGGGACACTATAATTCACCCCTCCACTTT

d_call: TRBD1
clone_size: few
j_call: TRBJ1-2
v_call: TRBV5-6
cdr3_aa: CASRLGDRGNYGYTF
cdr3_nt: TGTGCCAGCAGATTGGGGGACAGGGGCAACTATGGCTACACCTTC

d_call: TRBD1
clone_size: -
j_call: TRBJ1-5
v_call: TRBV20-1
cdr3_aa: CSASPGSGQGRNQPQHF
cdr3_nt: TGCAGTGCTAGTCCCGGGTCGGGACAGGGGAGGAATCAGCCCCAGCATTTT

d_call: -
clone_size: few
j_call: TRBJ2-5
v_call: TRBV5-4
cdr3_aa: CASSPWAQETQYF
cdr3_nt: TGTGCCAGCAGTCCGTGGGCTCAAGAGACCCAGTACTTC

d_call: TRBD1
clone_size: -
j_call: TRBJ1-1
v_call: TRBV29-1
cdr3_aa: CSVGTVLNTEAFF
cdr3_nt: TGCAGCGTGGGGACAGTCCTGAACACTGAAGCTTTCTTT

d_call: -
clone_size: -
j_call: TRBJ2-5
v_call: TRBV7-8
cdr3_aa: CASSLWGREETQYF
cdr3_nt: TGTGCCAGCAGCTTATGGGGCAGGGAAGAGACCCAGTACTTC

d_call: TRBD1
clone_size: -
j_call: TRBJ1-1
v_call: TRBV4-2
cdr3_aa: CASSQEGRQGAREAFF
cdr3_nt: TGTGCCAGCAGCCAAGAGGGGAGACAGGGGGCGCGTGAAGCTTTCTTT

d_call: -
clone_size: -
j_call: TRBJ2-5
v_call: TRBV28
cdr3_aa: CASRPTGSQPEETQYF
cdr3_nt: TGTGCCAGCAGGCCAACAGGGTCCCAACCTGAGGAGACCCAGTACTTC

d_call: -
clone_size: many
j_call: TRBJ1-5
v_call: TRBV6-6
cdr3_aa: CASSRRIDQPQHF
cdr3_nt: TGTGCCAGCAGTCGGCGCATTGATCAGCCCCAGCATTTT

d_call: TRBD1
clone_size: -
j_call: TRBJ1-3
v_call: TRBV11-3
cdr3_aa: CASSFAGQGNTIYF
cdr3_nt: TGTGCCAGCAGCTTCGCGGGACAGGGAAACACCATATATTTT

d_call: -
clone_size: -
j_call: TRBJ1-6
v_call: TRBV4-1
cdr3_aa: CASSQGVLEGLSPLHF
cdr3_nt: TGCGCCAGCAGCCAAGGGGTCTTGGAGGGGCTTTCACCCCTCCACTTT

d_call: TRBD1
clone_size: -
j_call: TRBJ2-3
v_call: TRBV11-3
cdr3_aa: CASSLGDRATDTQYF
cdr3_nt: TGTGCCAGCAGCTTAGGCGACAGGGCCACAGATACGCAGTATTTT

d_call: -
clone_size: -
j_call: TRBJ1-1
v_call: TRBV23-1
cdr3_aa: CATGHGTEAFF
cdr3_nt: TGCGCCACCGGACACGGGACTGAAGCTTTCTTT

d_call: -
clone_size: -
j_call: TRBJ1-2
v_call: TRBV28
cdr3_aa: CASQGGGYGYTF
cdr3_nt: TGTGCCTCGCAAGGGGGTGGCTATGGCTACACCTTC